A single sample is the source of the 5 T cell receptor beta chains below, sequenced in a study of blood T cell repertoires in COVID-19 (dated by TCRdb to the early 2020s). Libraries were constructed by the immunoSEQ multiplex PCR assay. In TCRdb, the immuneACCESS table is reduced to in-frame sequences with V and J assigned. These tables do not hold every clone; where another copy was compared, an unresolved V gene accounts for under half, and the others remain unexplained. This sample holds 80,000 to 90,000 clones; around 80% were observed only once. The ten largest account for roughly 10% of the sample. The sample consisted of peripheral blood. These receptors were collected from a man between 70 and 80 years old with acute or convalescent COVID-19.

This clone was counted between two and nine times. This chain connects TRBV2 to TRBJ2-7, with TRBD1 matching 7 bases. Trimming took 5 bases from V and 3 from J; bases not matched to a gene: 10. This CDR3 region has 15 residues. Germline V gene data show CDR1 as SNHLY and CDR2 as FYNNEI. The CDR3 DNA reads as TGTGCCAGCAGTCACCTCTTTAGGACAGGCTACGAGCAGTACGTC. This encodes CASSHLFRTGYEQYV.

Ten or more counts support this clone. V and J are TRBV25-1 and TRBJ1-1; TRBD1 is a possible D gene (6 bases). Germline V gives CDR1 MGHDK, CDR2 SYGVNS. CDR3 length: 18 amino acids. Trimming cost V 1 base and J 4 bases, with 22 bases left between them. The CDR3 reads CASSESVEGSIRGTEAFF. CDR3 DNA sequence: TGTGCCAGCAGTGAATCGGTTGAGGGATCCATCAGGGGCACTGAAGCTTTCTTT.

This clone turned up a few times. V is TRBV6-1 and J is TRBJ1-1; D is perhaps TRBD1 (5 bases). The CDR3 has 16 residues. The germline V gene has CDR1 MNHNS and CDR2 SASEGT. The V and J ends lost 2 bases and 1 base respectively, with 14 bases between them. The CDR3 nucleotides read TGTGCCAGCAGTGAATTGGTGTGGGGGGGGAACACTGAAGCTTTCTTT. This sequence encodes CASSELVWGGNTEAFF.

As concerns this clone: Other nucleotide sequences in the sample specify the same CDR3. The gene calls are TRBV24-1 and TRBJ1-1; the D is unclear. Per the germline V gene, CDR1 is KGHDR and CDR2 is SFDVKD. Between the trimmed V and J ends, which lost 3 bases and 3 bases, there was a span of 7 bases. The CDR3 has 13 amino acids. The CDR3 reads CATSDRGYTEAFF. CDR3 coding DNA: TGTGCCACCAGTGATCGGGGTTACACTGAAGCTTTCTTT.

This chain connects TRBV5-1 to TRBJ2-1, with D hard to call. V was clipped by 4 bases and J by 5 bases, with 16 bases between them. This CDR3 is 15 amino acids long. The germline V gene has CDR1 SGHRS and CDR2 YFSETQ. CDR3 DNA sequence: TGCGCCAGCAGCCTGTTAAGCCCCCCCCACAATGAGCAGTTCTTC. As protein: CASSLLSPPHNEQFF. Full variable domain (remainder filled in from reference TRBV5-1 and TRBJ2-1): KAGVTQTPRYLIKTRGQQVTLSCSPISGHRSVSWYQQTPGQGLQFLFEYFSETQRNKGNFPGRFSGRQFSNSRSEMNVSTLELGDSALYLCASSLLSPPHNEQFFGPGTRLTVL.